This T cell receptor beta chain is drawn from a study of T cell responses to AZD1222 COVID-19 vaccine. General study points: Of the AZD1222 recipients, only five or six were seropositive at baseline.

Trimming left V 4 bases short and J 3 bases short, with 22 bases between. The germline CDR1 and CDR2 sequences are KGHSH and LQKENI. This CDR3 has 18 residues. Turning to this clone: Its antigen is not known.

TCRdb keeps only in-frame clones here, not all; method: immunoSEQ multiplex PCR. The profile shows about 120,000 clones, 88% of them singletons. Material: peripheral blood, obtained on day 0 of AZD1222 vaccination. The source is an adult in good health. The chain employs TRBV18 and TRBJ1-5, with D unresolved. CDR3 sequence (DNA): TGTGCCAGCTCACAGAATACCTTTTCGGCAGAAGTCAATCAGCCCCAGCATTTT. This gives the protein CASSQNTFSAEVNQPQHF.